This T cell receptor (beta chain) comes out of a study of T cells expressing NK-cell markers. Study-level background: The study drew TCR beta repertoires from sorted CD3+CD56+NKG2C+, CD3+CD56+NKG2C- and CD3+CD56-NKG2C+ T cells.

The CDR3 consists of 15 residues. A note on this clonotype: Its cognate antigen is unknown.

General study results and limits: Dominant NKG2C+ clonotypes accounted for roughly 1.0-7.0% of CD8+ T cells in six donors.

TCRdb reprocessed the 5' RACE reads and stores each CDR3 protein as one record, lacking DNA. Seen in this sample are 400,000 to 450,000 distinct CDR3 sequences; the ten most common clones hold 7.3%. This clonotype was sampled from a woman aged 18 to 75 in good health. Sequenced material: blood T cells: a sorted CD56 or NKG2C T cell subset, CD4+ or CD8+ T cells, or bulk PBMC T cells (not recorded which). The rearrangement links TRBV12-3 or TRBV12-4 to TRBJ2-3; with no DNA, the TCRdb D assignment of TRBD1 cannot be verified. CDR3 amino acids: CASLKPGESTDTQYF.